This TCR beta chain was obtained from a study of T cell changes during pregnancy in multiple sclerosis. Some clones are missing from TCRdb's copy, which holds only in-frame ones; the method was immunoSEQ multiplex PCR. The repertoire includes 50,000 to 75,000 clones, 90% to 95% of them detected once, and approximately 2% sits in the top ten. The CDR3 runs 14 residues. Trimming removed 2 bases at V and 4 bases at J, with 9 bases between. The germline CDR1 and CDR2 sequences are SGHDT and YYEEEE. The TCR was taken from a female donor in good health, enrolled as a control in a pregnancy study. The material sequenced was peripheral blood, taken in the third trimester of pregnancy. The chain has TRBV5-6 and TRBJ2-2; the D gene is possibly TRBD1 (5 bases). The CDR3, as DNA: TGTGCCAGCAGCTTTGGACATAGCACCGGGGAGCTGTTTTTT. This translates into CASSFGHSTGELFF.